There are a few counts of the clone carrying this T cell receptor (beta chain). The data belong to a study of T-cell reconstitution after alpha-beta-depleted transplantation in children. This sample's TCRbeta library carried unique molecular identifier barcodes. TCRdb recomputed calls from the PCR reads with MiXCR, one row per CDR3 protein. The sample holds more than 450,000 distinct CDR3 sequences, roughly 18% seen once. CDR3 length: 18 amino acids. Germline assignment: CDR1 SGHRS and CDR2 YFSETQ. The V gene lost 1 base and the J gene lost 0 bases, with 17 bases spanning the gap. The TCR originated in a human donor who donated a stem cell graft to a child with acute lymphoblastic leukemia. Sequencing was performed on PBMCs from the stem cell graft donor, taken from the stem cell graft. This rearrangement joins TRBV5-1 to TRBJ1-5; D unresolved. CDR3 bases: TGCGCCAGCAGCTTGATTCCCGCGATGGACGGTAGCAATCAGCCCCAGCATTTT. This sequence encodes CASSLIPAMDGSNQPQHF. Using reference TRBV5-1 and TRBJ1-5 for the parts outside the CDR3, the full variable domain is KAGVTQTPRYLIKTRGQQVTLSCSPISGHRSVSWYQQTPGQGLQFLFEYFSETQRNKGNFPGRFSGRQFSNSRSEMNVSTLELGDSALYLCASSLIPAMDGSNQPQHFGDGTRLSIL.